What follows are 14 T cell receptor beta chains derived from one specimen sequenced in a study of T cell repertoires in cytomegalovirus infection. TCRdb re-called the reads through MiXCR, storing one row per CDR3 protein. The data contain over 85,000 distinct CDR3 sequences, 16% of them singletons. The sample taken for sequencing was PBMCs. Receptor source: a human donor in good health (CMV status not recorded). Some clones in this sample may be carry-over from other donors' samples.

The chain has TRBV11-2 and TRBJ2-5, with D possibly being TRBD1 (5 bases). The CDR3 covers 15 residues. Germline-derived CDR1 and CDR2 are SGHAT and FQNNGV. V was trimmed by 5 bases and J by 2 bases, leaving 15 bases between them. CDR3 sequence reads: CASSPRPTVQETQYF. The CDR3 DNA reads TGTGCCAGCAGCCCAAGGCCGACAGTGCAAGAGACCCAGTACTTC.

Ten or more counts support this clonotype. The rearrangement joins TRBV7-6 to TRBJ2-7; D is possibly TRBD1 or TRBD2 (5 bases each). Germline lookup yields CDR1 SGHVS and CDR2 FNYEAQ. Trimming left V 1 base short and J 2 bases short, with 9 bases between. This CDR3 has 14 amino acids. The CDR3, as DNA: TGTGCCAGCAGCTTAGGGGACGGAGCCTACGAGCAGTACTTC. Translating it yields CASSLGDGAYEQYF.

This clonotype was recorded many times. The rearrangement uses TRBV7-2 and TRBJ1-2; tentative D call: TRBD1 (6 bases). The CDR3 spans 13 residues. Germline-derived CDR1 and CDR2 are SGHTA and FQGNSA. Trimming cost V 4 bases and J 7 bases, with 13 bases left between them. CDR3 DNA sequence: TGTGCCAGCAGCTCACAGGGTGTGGGTGGCTACACCTTC. It specifies CASSSQGVGGYTF.

The table lists this clonotype with a few counts. CDR3 coding DNA: TGTGCCAGCAGTCCCCAGGGATACTATGGCTACACCTTC. Translation gives CASSPQGYYGYTF. This rearrangement joins TRBV6-1 to TRBJ1-2; D possibly corresponds to TRBD1 (5 bases). Trimming removed 5 bases at V and 3 bases at J, with 10 bases between. The length of the CDR3 is 13 residues. Germline CDR1 MNHNS, CDR2 SASEGT.

This clonotype was detected only a few times. The chain employs TRBV23-1 and TRBJ1-3; maybe TRBD1 (6 bases). TRBV23-1 carries the ORF label, with uncertain function. The V and J ends lost 4 bases and 8 bases respectively, with 12 bases between them. This CDR3 has 13 residues. The CDR3 DNA follows: TGCGCCAGCAGTCCTGGGGGGCCGGACACCATATATTTT. Its translation: CASSPGGPDTIYF.

V and J are TRBV9 and TRBJ2-3; 7 bases map to TRBD2. The CDR3 length is 16 residues. V was pared by 6 bases and J by 2 bases, with 12 bases of the junction left unmatched. The germline CDR1 and CDR2 sequences are SGDLS and YYNGEE. The CDR3 DNA reads TGTGCCAGCACCCACCCCCGGGGGGTGGCCACAGATACGCAGTATTTT. Its protein is CASTHPRGVATDTQYF. Combining the CDR3 with reference TRBV9 and TRBJ2-3 gives the whole variable domain DSGVTQTPKHLITATGQRVTLRCSPRSGDLSVYWYQQSLDQGLQFLIQYYNGEERAKGNILERFSAQQFPDLHSELNLSSLELGDSALYFCASTHPRGVATDTQYFGPGTRLTVL.

This clonotype came up many times. The chain links TRBV7-8 to TRBJ2-7; 11 nucleotides agree with TRBD2. Germline V gene lookup returns CDR1 SGHVS and CDR2 FQNEAQ. J was trimmed by 2 bases and V by 4 bases; bases with no gene match: 7. The CDR3 sequence is 16 residues long. CDR3 residues: CASSSFSSGGTYEQYF. In DNA form, the CDR3 reads TGTGCCAGCAGCTCCTTTTCTAGCGGGGGGACCTACGAGCAGTACTTC.

This clonotype was recorded at least ten times. The chain carries TRBV19 and TRBJ2-1, with D tentatively TRBD2 (6 bases). Trimming shortened V by 8 bases and J by 9 bases, and 20 bases separated the two germline ends. This CDR3 has 14 residues. CDR1 is LNHDA, CDR2 SQIVND, per germline (reference sequence). This CDR3 reads CASEAWEAIGEQFF. The CDR3 nucleotides read TGTGCCAGTGAAGCCTGGGAGGCGATAGGTGAGCAGTTCTTC.

With regard to this clonotype: Relative to the germline gene, one junction end is altered; a read error may explain this. The V and J genes are TRBV7-4 and TRBJ2-5; D may be TRBD1 or TRBD2 (5 bases each). CDR1 SGHVT and CDR2 SQSDAQ come from the germline V gene. The CDR3 is 14 amino acids. The CDR3 bases are TGTGTCAGCAGTAAAGAGTTGGGGGAAGAGACCCAGTACTTC. Its protein product is CVSSKELGEETQYF.

In its sample, this clonotype was seen many times. The rearrangement links TRBV6-1 to TRBJ1-6, with D hard to call. Germline CDR1 MNHNS, CDR2 SASEGT. The CDR3 runs 13 residues. V was trimmed by 7 bases and J by 6 bases, leaving 10 bases between them. The CDR3 DNA reads TGTGCCAGCACCACTAATCGTAATTCACCCCTCCACTTT. This encodes CASTTNRNSPLHF.

The chain joins TRBV10-3 to TRBJ1-4, with D possibly matching TRBD1 (5 bases). CDR3 length: 15 amino acids. CDR1 and CDR2 from the germline V gene are ENHRY and SYGVKD. Between the trimmed V and J ends, which lost 6 bases and 3 bases, there was a span of 14 bases. The CDR3 bases are TGTGCCATCAGCACTCCAGGGTCTTCTAATGAAAAACTGTTTTTT. Protein product: CAISTPGSSNEKLFF.

The table lists this clonotype with many counts. This chain links TRBV7-3 with TRBJ2-1; D uncertain. V was clipped by 5 bases and J by 2 bases, with 7 bases between them. Germline CDR1 is SGHTA and CDR2 is FQGTGA. This CDR3 has 13 amino acids. In nucleotides, the CDR3 is TGTGCCAGCAGCGCGACAACCTACAATGAGCAGTTCTTC. This translates into CASSATTYNEQFF. Using reference TRBV7-3 and TRBJ2-1 for the parts outside the CDR3, the full variable domain is GAGVSQTPSNKVTEKGKYVELRCDPISGHTALYWYRQSLGQGPEFLIYFQGTGAADDSGLPNDRFFAVRPEGSVSTLKIQRTERGDSAVYLCASSATTYNEQFFGPGTRLTVL.

This rearrangement joins TRBV19 to TRBJ1-1; D is possibly TRBD1 (5 bases). Germline V gene lookup returns CDR1 LNHDA and CDR2 SQIVND (reference sequence). The CDR3 spans 15 residues. Deletions cut 1 base from V and 2 bases from J, with 11 bases between. The CDR3 nucleotides are TGTGCCAGTAGTATAGGCCAGGGCATAAACACTGAAGCTTTCTTT. It is translated as CASSIGQGINTEAFF.

This clonotype has a count of ten or more. This chain's CDR3 is CASLFKEGKTSSGNTIYF. As DNA, the CDR3 is TGTGCCAGCCTTTTTAAGGAGGGGAAGACAAGCTCTGGAAACACCATATATTTT. V and J are TRBV2 and TRBJ1-3, with D perhaps matching TRBD1 (5 bases). Germline V lookup: CDR1 SNHLY, CDR2 FYNNEI. This CDR3 has 18 residues. Trimming took off 8 bases at V and 0 bases at J, with 23 bases between the two ends.